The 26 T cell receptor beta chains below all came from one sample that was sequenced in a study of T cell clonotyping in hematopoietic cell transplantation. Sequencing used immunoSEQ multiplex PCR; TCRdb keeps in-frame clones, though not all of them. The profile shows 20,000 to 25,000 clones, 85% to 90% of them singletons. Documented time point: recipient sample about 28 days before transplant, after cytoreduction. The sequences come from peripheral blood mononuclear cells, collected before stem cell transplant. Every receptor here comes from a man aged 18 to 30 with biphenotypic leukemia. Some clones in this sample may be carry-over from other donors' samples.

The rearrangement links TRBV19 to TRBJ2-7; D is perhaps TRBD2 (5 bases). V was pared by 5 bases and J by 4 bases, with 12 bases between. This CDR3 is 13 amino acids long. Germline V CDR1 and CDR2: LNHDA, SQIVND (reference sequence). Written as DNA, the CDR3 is TGTGCCAGTAGTTCCTCGGACTTGTACGAGCAGTACTTC. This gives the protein CASSSSDLYEQYF. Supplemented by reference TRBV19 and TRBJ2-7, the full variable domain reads DGGITQSPKYLFRKEGQNVTLSCEQNLNHDAMYWYRQDPGQGLRLIYYSQIVNDFQKGDIAEGYSVSREKKESFPLTVTSAQKNPTAFYLCASSSSDLYEQYFGPGTRLTVT.

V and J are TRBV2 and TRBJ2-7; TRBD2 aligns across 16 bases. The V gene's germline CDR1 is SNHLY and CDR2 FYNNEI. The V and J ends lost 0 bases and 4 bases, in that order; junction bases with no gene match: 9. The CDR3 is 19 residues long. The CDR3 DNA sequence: TGTGCCAGCAGTGAAGCGGCCGGGACTAGCGGGAGGGCCACATACGAGCAGTACTTC. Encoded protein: CASSEAAGTSGRATYEQYF.

CDR3 sequence: CASSYSIGGNQPQHF. CDR3 nucleotide sequence: TGTGCCAGCAGTTACTCGATAGGGGGGAATCAGCCCCAGCATTTT. The gene calls are TRBV6-5 and TRBJ1-5; maybe TRBD1 (6 bases). The germline V gene encodes CDR1 MNHEY and CDR2 SVGAGI. Trimming removed 0 bases at V and 4 bases at J, with 10 bases between. The CDR3 consists of 15 residues.

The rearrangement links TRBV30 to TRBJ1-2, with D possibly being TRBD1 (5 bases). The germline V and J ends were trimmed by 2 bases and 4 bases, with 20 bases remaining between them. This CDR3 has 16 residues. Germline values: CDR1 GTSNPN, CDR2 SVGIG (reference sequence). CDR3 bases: TGTGCCTGGAGTCCCGGGACCGGGGGTCCCGGCTATGGCTACACCTTC. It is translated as CAWSPGTGGPGYGYTF.

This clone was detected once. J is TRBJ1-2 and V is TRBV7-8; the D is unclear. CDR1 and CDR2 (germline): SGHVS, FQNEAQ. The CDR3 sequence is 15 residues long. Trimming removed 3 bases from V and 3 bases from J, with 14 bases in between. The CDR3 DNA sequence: TGTGCCAGCAGCTTGGGTCGGGTTTCGGACTATGGCTACACCTTC. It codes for CASSLGRVSDYGYTF.

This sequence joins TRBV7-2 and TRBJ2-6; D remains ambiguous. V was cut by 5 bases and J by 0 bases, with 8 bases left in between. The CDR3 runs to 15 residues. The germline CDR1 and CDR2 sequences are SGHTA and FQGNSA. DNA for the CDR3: TGTGCCAGCAGCCAACTTCTCTCTGGGGCCAACGTCCTGACTTTC. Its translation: CASSQLLSGANVLTF.

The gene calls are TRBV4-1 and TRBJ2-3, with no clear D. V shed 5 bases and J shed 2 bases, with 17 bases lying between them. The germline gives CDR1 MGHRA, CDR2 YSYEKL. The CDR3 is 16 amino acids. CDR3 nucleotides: TGCGCCAGCAGCACCCGATTTGTTTCGTTCACAGATACGCAGTATTTT. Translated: CASSTRFVSFTDTQYF.

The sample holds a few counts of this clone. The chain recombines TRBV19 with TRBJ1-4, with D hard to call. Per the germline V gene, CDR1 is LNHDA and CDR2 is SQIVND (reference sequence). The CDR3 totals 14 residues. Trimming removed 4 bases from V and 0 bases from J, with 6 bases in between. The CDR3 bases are TGTGCCAGTAGTACTATGGCAACTAATGAAAAACTGTTTTTT. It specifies CASSTMATNEKLFF.

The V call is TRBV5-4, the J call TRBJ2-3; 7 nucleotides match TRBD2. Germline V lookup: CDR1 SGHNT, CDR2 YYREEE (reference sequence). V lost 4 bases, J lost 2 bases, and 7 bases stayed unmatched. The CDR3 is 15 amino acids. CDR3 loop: CASSAGTTVTDTQYF. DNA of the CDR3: TGTGCCAGCAGCGCTGGGACTACCGTCACAGATACGCAGTATTTT. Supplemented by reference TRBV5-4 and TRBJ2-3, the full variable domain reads ETGVTQSPTHLIKTRGQQVTLRCSSQSGHNTVSWYQQALGQGPQFIFQYYREEENGRGNFPPRFSGLQFPNYSSELNVNALELDDSALYLCASSAGTTVTDTQYFGPGTRLTVL.

The CDR3 nucleotides read TGTGCCACCAGCGATATGCAGAGCAATCAGCCCCAGCATTTT. Translating it yields CATSDMQSNQPQHF. The chain combines TRBV15 with TRBJ1-5; D not resolved. V was shortened by 5 bases and J by 1 base, with 9 bases between the two germline ends. The CDR3 extends over 14 amino acids. Looked up from germline, CDR1 is LNHNV and CDR2 is YYDKDF (reference sequence).

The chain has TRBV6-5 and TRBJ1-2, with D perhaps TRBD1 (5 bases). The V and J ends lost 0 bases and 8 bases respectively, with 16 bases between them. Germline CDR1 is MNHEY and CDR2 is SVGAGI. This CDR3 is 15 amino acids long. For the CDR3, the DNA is TGTGCCAGCAGTTACTCGATCGGAGGATCAGGGGGCTACACCTTC. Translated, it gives CASSYSIGGSGGYTF.

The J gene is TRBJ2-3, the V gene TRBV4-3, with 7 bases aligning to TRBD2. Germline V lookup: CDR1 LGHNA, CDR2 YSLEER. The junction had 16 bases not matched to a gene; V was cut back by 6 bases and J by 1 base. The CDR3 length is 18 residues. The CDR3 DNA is TGCGCCAGCAGTCCTCGGGGGGAGGGCAATCATGGCACAGATACGCAGTATTTT. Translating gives CASSPRGEGNHGTDTQYF.

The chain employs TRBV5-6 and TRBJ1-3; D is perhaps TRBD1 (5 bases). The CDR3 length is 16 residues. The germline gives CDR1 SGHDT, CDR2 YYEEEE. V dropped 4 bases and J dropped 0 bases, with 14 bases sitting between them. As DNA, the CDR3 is TGTGCCAGCAGCCCACTCCGGGACGGCTCTGGAAACACCATATATTTT. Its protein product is CASSPLRDGSGNTIYF.

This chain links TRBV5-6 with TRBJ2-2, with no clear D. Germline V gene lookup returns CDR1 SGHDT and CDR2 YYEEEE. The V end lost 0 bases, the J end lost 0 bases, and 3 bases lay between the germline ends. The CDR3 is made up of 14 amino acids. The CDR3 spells CASSLATNTGELFF. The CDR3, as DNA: TGTGCCAGCAGCTTGGCCACGAACACCGGGGAGCTGTTTTTT. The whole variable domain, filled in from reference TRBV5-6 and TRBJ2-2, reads DAGVTQSPTHLIKTRGQQVTLRCSPKSGHDTVSWYQQALGQGPQFIFQYYEEEERQRGNFPDRFSGHQFPNYSSELNVNALLLGDSALYLCASSLATNTGELFFGEGSRLTVL.

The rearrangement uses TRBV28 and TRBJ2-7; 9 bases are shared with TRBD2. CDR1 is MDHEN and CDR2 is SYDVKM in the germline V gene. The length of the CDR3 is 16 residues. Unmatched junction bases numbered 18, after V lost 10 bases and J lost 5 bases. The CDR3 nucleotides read TGTGCCACCCTATCGGGTAGCGGGGGACTTCACCACGAGCAGTACTTC. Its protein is CATLSGSGGLHHEQYF. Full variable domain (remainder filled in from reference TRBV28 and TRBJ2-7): DVKVTQSSRYLVKRTGEKVFLECVQDMDHENMFWYRQDPGLGLRLIYFSYDVKMKEKGDIPEGYSVSREKKERFSLILESASTNQTSMYLCATLSGSGGLHHEQYFGPGTRLTVT.

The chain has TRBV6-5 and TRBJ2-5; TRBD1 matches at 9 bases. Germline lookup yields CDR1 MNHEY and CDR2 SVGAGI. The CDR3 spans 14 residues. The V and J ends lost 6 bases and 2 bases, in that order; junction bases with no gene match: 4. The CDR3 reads CASSPGTGQETQYF. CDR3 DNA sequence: TGTGCCAGCAGCCCAGGGACAGGGCAAGAGACCCAGTACTTC.

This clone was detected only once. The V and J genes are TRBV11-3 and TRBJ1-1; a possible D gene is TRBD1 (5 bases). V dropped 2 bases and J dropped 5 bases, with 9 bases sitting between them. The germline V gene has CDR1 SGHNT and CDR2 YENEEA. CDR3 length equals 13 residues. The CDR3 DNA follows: TGTGCCAGCAGCTTATATGGGGGGACTGAAGCTTTCTTT. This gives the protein CASSLYGGTEAFF.

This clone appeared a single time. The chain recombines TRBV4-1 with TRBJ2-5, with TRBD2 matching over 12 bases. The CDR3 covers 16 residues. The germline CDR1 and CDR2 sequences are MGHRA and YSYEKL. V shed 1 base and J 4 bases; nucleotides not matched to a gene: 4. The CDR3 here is CASSQASGRAGETQYF. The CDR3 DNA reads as TGCGCCAGCAGCCAAGCTAGCGGGAGGGCTGGAGAGACCCAGTACTTC.

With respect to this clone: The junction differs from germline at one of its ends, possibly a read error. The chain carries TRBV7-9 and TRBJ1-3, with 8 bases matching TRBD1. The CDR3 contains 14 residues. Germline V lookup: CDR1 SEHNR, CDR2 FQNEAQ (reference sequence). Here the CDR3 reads CASSFGDRPSGSGF. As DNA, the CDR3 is TGTGCCAGCAGCTTCGGGGACAGGCCCTCCGGTTCGGGTTTT.

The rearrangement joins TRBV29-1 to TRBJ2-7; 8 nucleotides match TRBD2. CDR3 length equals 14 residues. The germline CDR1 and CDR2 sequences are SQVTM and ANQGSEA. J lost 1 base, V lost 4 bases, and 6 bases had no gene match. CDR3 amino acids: CSVVGGRLSYEQYF. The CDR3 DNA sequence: TGCAGCGTTGTAGGCGGGAGGTTATCCTACGAGCAGTACTTC.

DNA for the CDR3: TGTGCCACAAGGCGGGTTACGAACACCGGGGAGCTGTTTTTT. Protein sequence: CATRRVTNTGELFF. The V and J genes are TRBV10-3 and TRBJ2-2; a weak D match, TRBD2 (5 bases). CDR1 is ENHRY, CDR2 SYGVKD, per germline. V lost 10 bases and J lost 0, with 12 bases in between. The CDR3 is made up of 14 amino acids.

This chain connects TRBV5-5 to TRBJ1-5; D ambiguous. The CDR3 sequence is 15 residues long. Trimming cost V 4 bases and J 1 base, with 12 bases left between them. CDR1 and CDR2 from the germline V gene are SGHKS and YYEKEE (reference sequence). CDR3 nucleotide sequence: TGTGCCAGCAGCACGGGCGTGAGCAGCAATCAGCCCCAGCATTTT. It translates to CASSTGVSSNQPQHF.

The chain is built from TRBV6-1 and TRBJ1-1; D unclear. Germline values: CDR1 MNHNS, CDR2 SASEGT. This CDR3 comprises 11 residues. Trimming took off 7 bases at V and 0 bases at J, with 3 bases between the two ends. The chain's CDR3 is CASIMNTEAFF. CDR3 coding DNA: TGTGCCAGCATAATGAACACTGAAGCTTTCTTT.

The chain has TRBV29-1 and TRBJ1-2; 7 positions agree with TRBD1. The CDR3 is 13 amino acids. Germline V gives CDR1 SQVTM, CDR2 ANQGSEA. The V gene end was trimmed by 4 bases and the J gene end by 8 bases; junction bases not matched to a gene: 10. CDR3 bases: TGCAGCGTTGGGGGGACAGCCCGCGTGGGCTACACCTTC. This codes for CSVGGTARVGYTF.

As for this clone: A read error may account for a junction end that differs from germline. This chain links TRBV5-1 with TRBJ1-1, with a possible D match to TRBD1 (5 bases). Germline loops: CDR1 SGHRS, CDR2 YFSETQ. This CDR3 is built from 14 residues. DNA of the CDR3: TGCGCCAGCTGCTTAAGGGGAGGAACGGGCGAAGCTTTCTTT. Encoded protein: CASCLRGGTGEAFF.

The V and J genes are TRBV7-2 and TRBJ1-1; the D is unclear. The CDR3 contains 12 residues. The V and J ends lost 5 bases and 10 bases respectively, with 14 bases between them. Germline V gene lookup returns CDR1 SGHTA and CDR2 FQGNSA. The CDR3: CASSPLESGAFF. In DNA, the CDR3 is TGTGCCAGCAGCCCACTAGAGTCTGGAGCTTTCTTT.